A selection of T cell receptor beta chains follows, all from one sample in a study of tumor and adjacent non-tumor tissue in lung cancer. Using its own MiXCR run on the multiplex PCR reads, TCRdb lists one record per CDR3 protein. The repertoire holds tens of thousands of distinct CDR3 sequences, with just over 65% as singletons. Sequencing was performed on lung tumor tissue. These TCRs come from a man aged 55 to 70 with non-small cell lung cancer. CDR3s include the opening cysteine and the closing phenylalanine or tryptophan. The D gene is left open where the match is weak. Clone size, where shown, is once, few, many, or a class for clones that have expanded.

abundance	j_gene	v_gene	d_gene	CDR3aa	CDR3nt
NA	TRBJ1-1	TRBV6-1	NA	CASRTMANTEVFF	TGTGCCAGCAGAACGATGGCGAACACTGAAGTTTTCTTT
NA	TRBJ1-2	TRBV5-1	TRBD1	CASSISGQGAYGYTF	TGCGCCAGCAGCATTTCGGGACAGGGGGCCTATGGCTACACCTTC
NA	TRBJ2-7	TRBV20-1	NA	CSALTGTAYEQYF	TGCAGTGCTCTGACGGGGACGGCTTACGAGCAGTACTTC
many	TRBJ2-7	TRBV28	NA	CASIGPTYEQYF	TGTGCCAGCATCGGCCCCACCTACGAGCAGTACTTC
NA	TRBJ2-3	TRBV6-1	NA	CASSEVAGWGDTQYF	TGTGCCAGCAGTGAAGTGGCGGGGTGGGGAGATACGCAGTATTTT
few	TRBJ2-2	TRBV20-1	TRBD1	CRARGTGDTGELFF	TGCAGAGCTAGAGGGACAGGGGACACCGGGGAGCTGTTTTTT
NA	TRBJ2-3	TRBV12-3/TRBV12-4	NA	CAGSPGGPRTDTQYF	TGTGCCGGCAGTCCCGGGGGACCCCGCACAGATACGCAGTATTTT
once	TRBJ2-4	TRBV20-1	TRBD1	CSAKGDRAAQNIQYF	TGCAGTGCTAAAGGTGACAGGGCAGCGCAAAACATTCAGTACTTC
NA	TRBJ2-5	TRBV5-1	NA	CNSNPSAAGQETQYF	TGCAACAGCAACCCATCTGCTGCGGGGCAAGAGACCCAGTACTTC
NA	TRBJ2-2	TRBV7-9	TRBD1	CTSSWGQGGGELFF	TGTACCAGCAGCTGGGGACAGGGCGGCGGGGAGCTGTTTTTT
NA	TRBJ2-1	TRBV29-1	TRBD2	CCTGLAALGNEQFF	TGCTGTACGGGACTAGCGGCACTTGGCAATGAGCAGTTCTTC
NA	TRBJ2-7	TRBV11-1	NA	CARDFPGGAYEQYF	TGTGCCAGGGACTTTCCCGGCGGCGCCTACGAGCAGTACTTC
NA	TRBJ2-1	TRBV12-3/TRBV12-4	NA	CANSFLRGRGNEQFF	TGTGCCAACAGTTTTTTGAGGGGACGGGGCAATGAGCAGTTCTTC
NA	TRBJ2-7	TRBV5-4	NA	CASSLLVAREQYF	TGTGCCAGCAGCCTTCTGGTGGCAAGGGAGCAGTACTTC